Listed here are 11 T cell receptor beta chains from one sample, sequenced in a study of brain T cells in children with intractable seizures. TCRdb's copy holds only in-frame clones and misses some; the assay was immunoSEQ multiplex PCR. The repertoire holds under 150,000 clones, approximately 94% seen once, with approximately 3.9% in the top ten. The input for sequencing was peripheral blood, taken at surgery. The origin of the receptors is a boy younger than two with hemimegalencephaly and intractable seizures.

J is TRBJ2-5 and V is TRBV29-1; TRBD2 matches 11 bases. V lost 6 bases and J lost 2; bases outside the gene matches: 5. CDR1 and CDR2 (germline): SQVTM, ANQGSEA. The CDR3 contains 14 residues. CDR3 nucleotides: TGCAGCGTGACTCGGACTAGCGGGCAAGAGACCCAGTACTTC. It specifies CSVTRTSGQETQYF.

V is TRBV25-1 and J is TRBJ2-2, with 7 nucleotides matching TRBD1. The CDR3 contains 13 residues. V was clipped by 6 bases and J by 6 bases; unmatched bases: 4. Germline V gene lookup returns CDR1 MGHDK and CDR2 SYGVNS. CDR3 sequence: CASRETGPGELFF. In DNA form, the CDR3 reads TGTGCCAGCAGAGAGACAGGGCCCGGGGAGCTGTTTTTT. Filled out from reference TRBV25-1 and TRBJ2-2, the complete variable domain reads EADIYQTPRYLVIGTGKKITLECSQTMGHDKMYWYQQDPGMELHLIHYSYGVNSTEKGDLSSESTVSRIRTEHFPLTLESARPSHTSQYLCASRETGPGELFFGEGSRLTVL.

This clone was seen just once. This chain connects TRBV4-2 to TRBJ2-2; D call uncertain. The ends were cut back, 1 base at V and 2 bases at J, with 8 bases in the middle. Germline CDR1 and CDR2: LGHNA and YNFKEQ. The CDR3 is 15 amino acids. The CDR3 protein is CASSQGEGNTGELFF. The CDR3 DNA reads as TGTGCCAGCAGCCAAGGGGAAGGAAACACCGGGGAGCTGTTTTTT.

The chain uses TRBV12-3 or TRBV12-4 and TRBJ2-1; D not certain. The germline V and J ends were trimmed by 5 bases and 4 bases, with 9 bases remaining between them. The CDR3 has 13 residues. CDR3 in DNA: TGTGCCAGCAGTCGATTCTTATACAATGAGCAGTTCTTC. It is translated as CASSRFLYNEQFF.

The chain combines TRBV6-1 with TRBJ1-2; possibly TRBD1 for D (5 bases). V lost 1 base, J lost 3 bases, and 9 bases lay in between. CDR1 and CDR2 (germline): MNHNS, SASEGT. The CDR3 runs to 14 residues. The CDR3 is CASSEGAGYYGYTF. The CDR3 DNA reads TGTGCCAGCAGTGAAGGGGCAGGGTACTATGGCTACACCTTC.

The chain combines TRBV20-1 with TRBJ2-7; D gene ambiguous. Germline V gene data show CDR1 as DFQATT and CDR2 as SNEGSKA (reference sequence). The CDR3 contains 11 residues. V was trimmed by 2 bases and J by 3 bases, leaving 5 bases between them. CDR3 in amino acids: CSARSSYEQYF. CDR3 bases: TGCAGTGCTAGATCTAGCTACGAGCAGTACTTC.

This sequence joins TRBV5-1 and TRBJ2-2; no reliable D call. V was pared by 1 base and J by 6 bases, with 16 bases between. The germline V gene encodes CDR1 SGHRS and CDR2 YFSETQ. CDR3 size: 16 residues. CDR3 coding DNA: TGCGCCAGCAGCTTGTTGGCAGAGGCGTTACCCGGGGAGCTGTTTTTT. The encoded protein is CASSLLAEALPGELFF.

The V and J genes are TRBV19 and TRBJ1-2; possible D gene TRBD1, 6 bases. Germline values: CDR1 LNHDA, CDR2 SQIVND (reference sequence). The ends were cut back, 7 bases at V and 4 bases at J, with 16 bases in the middle. This CDR3 comprises 14 residues. DNA for the CDR3: TGTGCCAGTACCACAGGGCTTCGCGGCTATGGCTACACCTTC. It encodes CASTTGLRGYGYTF.

This chain connects TRBV5-1 to TRBJ2-2; 10 bases are shared with TRBD1. Trimming took 4 bases from V and 0 from J; bases not matched to a gene: 0. Germline assignment: CDR1 SGHRS and CDR2 YFSETQ. This CDR3 has 15 residues. CDR3 region: CASSGQGANTGELFF. CDR3 coding DNA: TGCGCCAGCAGCGGACAGGGGGCGAACACCGGGGAGCTGTTTTTT.

The gene calls are TRBV15 and TRBJ2-2; D remains unclear. Germline CDR1 LNHNV, CDR2 YYDKDF (reference sequence). Deletions cut 5 bases from V and 6 bases from J, with 10 bases between. The CDR3 is 13 residues long. Here the CDR3 DNA reads TGTGCCACCAGCCGACGCCCACCCGGGGAGCTGTTTTTT. Translating gives CATSRRPPGELFF.

This clone occurred once. This chain joins TRBV5-1 and TRBJ2-5, with D uncertain. Between the trimmed V and J ends, which lost 0 bases and 4 bases, there was a span of 7 bases. This CDR3 contains 13 residues. From germline, CDR1 is SGHRS and CDR2 YFSETQ. The DNA for the CDR3 is TGCGCCAGCAGCTTGGGGCCGGGAGAGACCCAGTACTTC. As protein: CASSLGPGETQYF.